What follows are 4 T cell receptor beta chains derived from one specimen sequenced in a study of blood T cell repertoires in COVID-19. Generated by immunoSEQ multiplex PCR, the TCRdb table keeps only in-frame clones and is missing some. This sample has about 18,000 clones, with about 81% found just once. Sequenced: peripheral blood. All receptors come from a man aged 40-49 years with active or convalescent COVID-19.

This clone was observed once. The gene calls are TRBV2 and TRBJ2-5; TRBD1 might be the D (6 bases). Germline CDR1 is SNHLY and CDR2 is FYNNEI. Trimming shortened V by 7 bases and J by 4 bases, and 10 bases separated the two germline ends. There are 12 residues in the CDR3. CDR3 nucleotide sequence: TGTGCCAGCAACAGGGCTTCAGAGACCCAGTACTTC. Translating it yields CASNRASETQYF.

The chain uses TRBV7-9 and TRBJ1-1, with D possibly being TRBD1 (5 bases). CDR1 SEHNR and CDR2 FQNEAQ come from the germline V gene (reference sequence). The CDR3 consists of 16 residues. Trimming left V 2 bases short and J 1 base short, with 14 bases between. CDR3 residues: CASSLFGPRANTEAFF. The CDR3 region has the DNA TGTGCCAGCAGCTTATTCGGCCCCAGGGCGAACACTGAAGCTTTCTTT.

This clone appeared a few times. The V and J genes are TRBV2 and TRBJ2-7; no firm D call. The ends were cut back, 7 bases at V and 2 bases at J, with 9 bases in the middle. CDR3 size: 12 residues. In germline, CDR1 is SNHLY, CDR2 FYNNEI. As DNA, the CDR3 is TGTGCCAGCAATTATGAGACCTACGAGCAGTACTTC. It translates to CASNYETYEQYF.

This clone was seen once. The J gene is TRBJ1-2, the V gene TRBV6-4; 10 bases map to TRBD1. Germline V gene data show CDR1 as MRHNA and CDR2 as SNTAGT. V lost 4 bases to trimming and J lost 5 bases; unmatched junction nucleotides: 4. The CDR3 is made up of 14 amino acids. The CDR3 sequence: CASSATGGAYGYTF. CDR3 nucleotide sequence: TGTGCCAGCAGTGCGACAGGGGGCGCATATGGCTACACCTTC.